The present T cell receptor beta chain was sequenced within a study of T cell repertoires in cytomegalovirus infection (dated by TCRdb to about 2019). Describing the broader study: Donor HLA type was relevant to the analysis, as public TCR beta signatures indicated carriage of CMV infection together with the matching HLA type. The paper's findings and limits, for the study overall: In the ex vivo response, HLA-C-restricted CMV-specific TCR beta clonotypes were dominant, and in two of eight donors the single most frequent clonotype came from this HLA-C-restricted group. Cumulative frequency of public TCR beta family members discriminated carriers of CMV infection plus the relevant HLA type in this cohort and an independent roughly 350-donor cohort.

Trimming costs V 5 bases and J 0 bases, and their ends lie 11 bases apart. Measured from the cysteine to the phenylalanine, the CDR3 is 15 residues long. Left in the record is the CDR3 DNA by itself, 45 bases read in frame from the first base. A note on this clonotype: Its antigen has not been determined. Base qualities are not recorded, but no much larger clone differs from it by a single base.

TCRdb lists the instrument as Illumina HiSeq 1500. The public reads were reanalyzed by TCRdb: fastp trimming at Q25, MiXCR alignment, in-frame beta chains only. Identical CDR3 protein sequences are pooled into one entry, listed with their most common genes and DNA. In all, the sample holds about 260,000 distinct CDR3 sequences, and approximately 14% of those were seen once. Around 9% of the sample is taken by the ten largest. This sequence uses TRBV12-3 or TRBV12-4 and TRBJ2-1; the best D guess is TRBD1, with 6 bases matching. The specimen sequenced was PBMCs. This receptor was taken from a human donor in good health (CMV status not recorded). Some clones in this sample may be carry-over from other donors' samples. The CDR3 here reads CASSLRDISYNEQFF. In nucleotide form, the sequence is TGTGCCAGCAGTCTCCGGGACATCTCCTACAATGAGCAGTTCTTC.